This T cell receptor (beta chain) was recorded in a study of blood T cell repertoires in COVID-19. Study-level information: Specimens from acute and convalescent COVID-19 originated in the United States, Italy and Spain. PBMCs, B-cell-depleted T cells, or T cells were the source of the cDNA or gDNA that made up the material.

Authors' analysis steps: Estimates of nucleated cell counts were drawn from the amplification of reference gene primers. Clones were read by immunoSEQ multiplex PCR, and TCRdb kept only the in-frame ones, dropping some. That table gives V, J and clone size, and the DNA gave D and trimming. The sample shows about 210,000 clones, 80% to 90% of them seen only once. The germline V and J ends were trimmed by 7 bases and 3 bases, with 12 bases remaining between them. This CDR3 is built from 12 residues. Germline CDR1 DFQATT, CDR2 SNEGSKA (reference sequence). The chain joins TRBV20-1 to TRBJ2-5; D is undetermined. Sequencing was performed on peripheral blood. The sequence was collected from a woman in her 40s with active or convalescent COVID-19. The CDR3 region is CSGSGQEETQYF. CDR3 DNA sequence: TGCAGTGGTAGTGGGCAGGAAGAGACCCAGTACTTC.